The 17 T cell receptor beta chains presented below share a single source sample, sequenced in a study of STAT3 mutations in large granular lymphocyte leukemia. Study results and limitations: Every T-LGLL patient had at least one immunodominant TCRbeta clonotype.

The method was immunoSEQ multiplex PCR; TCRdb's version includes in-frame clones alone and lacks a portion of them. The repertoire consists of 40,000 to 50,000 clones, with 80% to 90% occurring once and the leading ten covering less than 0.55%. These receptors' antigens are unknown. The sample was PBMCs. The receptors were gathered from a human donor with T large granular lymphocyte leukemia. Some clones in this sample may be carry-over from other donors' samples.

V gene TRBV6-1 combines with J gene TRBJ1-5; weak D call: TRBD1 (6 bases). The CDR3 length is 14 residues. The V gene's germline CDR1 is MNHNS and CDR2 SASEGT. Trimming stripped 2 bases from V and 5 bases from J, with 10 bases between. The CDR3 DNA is TGTGCCAGCAGTGAACAGGGGTGGGATCAGCCCCAGCATTTT. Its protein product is CASSEQGWDQPQHF.

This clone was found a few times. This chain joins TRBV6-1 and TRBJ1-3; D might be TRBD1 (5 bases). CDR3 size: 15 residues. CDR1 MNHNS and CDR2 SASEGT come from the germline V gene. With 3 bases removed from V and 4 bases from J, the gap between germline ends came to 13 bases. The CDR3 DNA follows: TGTGCCAGCAGTGAGCAGGGAGGCTCCGGAAACACCATATATTTT. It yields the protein CASSEQGGSGNTIYF.

The chain's CDR3 is CASSPGPGNTIYF. The CDR3 nucleotides are TGCGCCAGCAGCCCAGGGCCTGGAAACACCATATATTTT. The chain carries TRBV4-1 and TRBJ1-3; D may be TRBD1 (5 bases). V was trimmed by 4 bases and J by 2 bases, leaving 6 bases between them. Germline assignment: CDR1 MGHRA and CDR2 YSYEKL. CDR3 length equals 13 residues.

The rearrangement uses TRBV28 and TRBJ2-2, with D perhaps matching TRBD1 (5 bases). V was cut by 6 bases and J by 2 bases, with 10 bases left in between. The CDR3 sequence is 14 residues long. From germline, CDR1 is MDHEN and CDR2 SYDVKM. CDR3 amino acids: CASRSQGNTGELFF. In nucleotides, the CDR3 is TGTGCCAGCAGGTCCCAGGGTAACACCGGGGAGCTGTTTTTT.

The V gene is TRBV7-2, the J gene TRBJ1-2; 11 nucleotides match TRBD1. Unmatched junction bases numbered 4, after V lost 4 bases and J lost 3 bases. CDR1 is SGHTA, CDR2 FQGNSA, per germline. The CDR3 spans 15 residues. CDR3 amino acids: CASSSGQGAYYGYTF. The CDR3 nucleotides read TGTGCCAGCAGCTCCGGACAGGGGGCCTACTATGGCTACACCTTC.

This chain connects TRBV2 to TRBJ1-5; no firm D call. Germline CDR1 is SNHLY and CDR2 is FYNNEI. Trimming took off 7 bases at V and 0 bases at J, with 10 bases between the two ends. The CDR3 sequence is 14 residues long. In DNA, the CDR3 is TGTGCCAGCAAGGAGTCTTATAGCAATCAGCCCCAGCATTTT. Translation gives CASKESYSNQPQHF.

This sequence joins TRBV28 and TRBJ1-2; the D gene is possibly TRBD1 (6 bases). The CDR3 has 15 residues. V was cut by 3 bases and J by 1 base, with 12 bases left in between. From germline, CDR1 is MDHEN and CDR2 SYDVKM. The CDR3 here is CASSFGQIHNYGYTF. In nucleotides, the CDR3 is TGTGCCAGCAGTTTCGGACAGATTCATAACTATGGCTACACCTTC.

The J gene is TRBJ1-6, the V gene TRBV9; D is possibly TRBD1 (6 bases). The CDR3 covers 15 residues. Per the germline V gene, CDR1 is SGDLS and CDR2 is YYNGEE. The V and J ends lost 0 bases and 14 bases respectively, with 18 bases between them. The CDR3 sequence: CASSVAPGANSALHF. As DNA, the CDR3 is TGTGCCAGCAGCGTAGCCCCAGGGGCCAATTCGGCCCTCCACTTT.

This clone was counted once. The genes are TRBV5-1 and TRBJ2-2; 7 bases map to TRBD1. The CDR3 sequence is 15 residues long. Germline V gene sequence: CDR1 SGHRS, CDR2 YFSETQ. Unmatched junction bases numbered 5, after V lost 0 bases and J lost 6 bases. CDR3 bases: TGCGCCAGCAGCTTGGGACAGGGTTGGGCCGGGGAGCTGTTTTTT. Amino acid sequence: CASSLGQGWAGELFF.

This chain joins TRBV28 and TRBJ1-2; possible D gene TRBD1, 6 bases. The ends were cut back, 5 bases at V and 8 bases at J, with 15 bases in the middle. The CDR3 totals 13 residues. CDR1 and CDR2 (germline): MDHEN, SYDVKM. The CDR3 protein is CASSGGLRRGYTF. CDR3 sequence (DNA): TGTGCCAGCAGTGGGGGGCTTCGGCGGGGCTACACCTTC.

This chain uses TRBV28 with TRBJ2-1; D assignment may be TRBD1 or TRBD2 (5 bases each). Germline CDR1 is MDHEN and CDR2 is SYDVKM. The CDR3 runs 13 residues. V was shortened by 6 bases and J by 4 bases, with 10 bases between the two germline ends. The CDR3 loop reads CASSWDGYNEQFF. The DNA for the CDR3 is TGTGCCAGCAGCTGGGACGGTTACAATGAGCAGTTCTTC.

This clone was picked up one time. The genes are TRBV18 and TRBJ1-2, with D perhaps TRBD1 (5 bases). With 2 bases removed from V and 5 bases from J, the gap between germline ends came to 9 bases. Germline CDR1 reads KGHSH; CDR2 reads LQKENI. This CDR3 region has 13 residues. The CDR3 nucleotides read TGTGCCAGCTCACCAGGGACGGCTTATGGCTACACCTTC. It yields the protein CASSPGTAYGYTF.

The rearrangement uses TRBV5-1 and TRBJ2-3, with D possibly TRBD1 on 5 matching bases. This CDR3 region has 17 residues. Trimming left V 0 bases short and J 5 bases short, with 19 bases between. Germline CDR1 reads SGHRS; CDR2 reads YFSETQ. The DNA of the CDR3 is TGCGCCAGCAGCTTGGGGGTCGGACAAAAAAGTCAAGATACGCAGTATTTT. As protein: CASSLGVGQKSQDTQYF.

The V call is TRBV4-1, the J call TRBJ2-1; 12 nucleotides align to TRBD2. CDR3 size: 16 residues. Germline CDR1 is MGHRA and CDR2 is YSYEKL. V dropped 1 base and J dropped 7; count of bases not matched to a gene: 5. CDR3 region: CASSQASGGARNEQFF. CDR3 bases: TGCGCCAGCAGCCAAGCTAGCGGGGGGGCGAGAAATGAGCAGTTCTTC.

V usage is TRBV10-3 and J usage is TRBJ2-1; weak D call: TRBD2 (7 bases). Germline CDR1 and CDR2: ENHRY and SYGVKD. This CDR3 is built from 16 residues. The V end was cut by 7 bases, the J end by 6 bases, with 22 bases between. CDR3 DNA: TGTGCCATCAATCAAGGGGGGGACCTCATCTCCAATGAGCAGTTCTTC. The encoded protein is CAINQGGDLISNEQFF.

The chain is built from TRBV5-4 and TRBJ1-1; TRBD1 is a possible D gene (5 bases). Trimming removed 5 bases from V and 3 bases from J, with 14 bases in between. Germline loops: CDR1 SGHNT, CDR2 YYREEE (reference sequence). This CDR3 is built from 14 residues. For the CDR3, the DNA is TGTGCCAGCAGTTTCGCATCGGGGGACACTGAAGCTTTCTTT. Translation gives CASSFASGDTEAFF.

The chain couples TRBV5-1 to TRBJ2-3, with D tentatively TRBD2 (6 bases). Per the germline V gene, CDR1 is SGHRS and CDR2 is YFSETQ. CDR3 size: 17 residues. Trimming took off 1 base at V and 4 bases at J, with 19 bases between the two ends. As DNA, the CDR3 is TGCGCCAGCAGCTTGCCTCCGGGACTCAGTCAGGCAGATACGCAGTATTTT. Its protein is CASSLPPGLSQADTQYF. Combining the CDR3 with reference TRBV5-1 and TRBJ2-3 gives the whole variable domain KAGVTQTPRYLIKTRGQQVTLSCSPISGHRSVSWYQQTPGQGLQFLFEYFSETQRNKGNFPGRFSGRQFSNSRSEMNVSTLELGDSALYLCASSLPPGLSQADTQYFGPGTRLTVL.